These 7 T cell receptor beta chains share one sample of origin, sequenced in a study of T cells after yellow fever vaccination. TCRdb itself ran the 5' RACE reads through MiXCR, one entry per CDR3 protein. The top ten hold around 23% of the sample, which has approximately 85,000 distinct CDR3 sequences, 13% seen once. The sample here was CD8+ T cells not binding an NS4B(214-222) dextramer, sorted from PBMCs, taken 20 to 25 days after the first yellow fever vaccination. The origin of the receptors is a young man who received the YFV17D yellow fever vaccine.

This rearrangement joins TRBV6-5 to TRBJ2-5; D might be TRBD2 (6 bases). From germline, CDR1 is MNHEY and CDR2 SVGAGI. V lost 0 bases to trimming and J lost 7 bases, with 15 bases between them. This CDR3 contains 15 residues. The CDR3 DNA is TGTGCCAGCAGTTACTCGATCACGGGACTCGGGACCCAGTACTTC. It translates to CASSYSITGLGTQYF.

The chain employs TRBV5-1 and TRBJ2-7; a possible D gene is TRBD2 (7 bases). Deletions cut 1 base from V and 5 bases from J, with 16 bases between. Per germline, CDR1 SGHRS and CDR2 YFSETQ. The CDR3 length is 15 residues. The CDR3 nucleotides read TGCGCCAGCAGCTTGTGGGGGGGGCCGATCAACGAGCAGTACGTC. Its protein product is CASSLWGGPINEQYV.

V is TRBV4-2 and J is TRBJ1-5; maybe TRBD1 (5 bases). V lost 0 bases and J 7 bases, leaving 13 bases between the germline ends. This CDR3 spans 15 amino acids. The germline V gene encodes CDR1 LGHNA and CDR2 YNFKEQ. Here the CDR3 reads CASSQDFPGPQPQHF. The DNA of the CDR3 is TGTGCCAGCAGCCAAGATTTTCCAGGGCCCCAGCCCCAGCATTTT.

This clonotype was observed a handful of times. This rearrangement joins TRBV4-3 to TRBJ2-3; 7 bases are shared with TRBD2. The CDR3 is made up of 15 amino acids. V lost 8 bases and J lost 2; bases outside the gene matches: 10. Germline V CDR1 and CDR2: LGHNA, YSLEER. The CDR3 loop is CASAPTGRATDTQYF. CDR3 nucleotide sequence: TGCGCCAGCGCCCCAACGGGGAGGGCCACAGATACGCAGTATTTT.

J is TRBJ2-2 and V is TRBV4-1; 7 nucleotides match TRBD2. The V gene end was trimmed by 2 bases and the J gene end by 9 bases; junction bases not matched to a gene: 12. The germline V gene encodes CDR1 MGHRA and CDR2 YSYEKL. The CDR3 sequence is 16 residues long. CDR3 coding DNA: TGCGCCAGCAGCCAAAGTGCGGGGGTGAGGTTCCGGGAGCTGTTTTTT. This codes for CASSQSAGVRFRELFF.

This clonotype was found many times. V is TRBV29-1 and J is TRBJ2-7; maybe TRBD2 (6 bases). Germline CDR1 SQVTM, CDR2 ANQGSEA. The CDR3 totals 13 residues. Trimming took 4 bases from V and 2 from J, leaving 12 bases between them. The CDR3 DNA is TGCAGCGTTGTGCTAGCGTCGACCTACGAGCAGTACTTC. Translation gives CSVVLASTYEQYF.

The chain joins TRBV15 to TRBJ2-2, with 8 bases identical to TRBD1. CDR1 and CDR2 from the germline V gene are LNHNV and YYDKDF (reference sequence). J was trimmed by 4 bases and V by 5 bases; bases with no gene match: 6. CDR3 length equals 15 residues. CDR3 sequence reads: CATSPGQVPTGELFF. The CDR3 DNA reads TGTGCCACCAGCCCGGGACAGGTCCCCACCGGGGAGCTGTTTTTT.